Described below is a single T cell receptor (beta chain) sequence and its context. The antigen is unknown. The sample belongs to a study of T cell responses to AZD1222 COVID-19 vaccine. For the study at large: Second-dose schedules of about 4 or about 12 weeks were combined.

Broader study findings: When two AZD1222 doses had been given, Spike-specific TCR breadth and depth rose. There were vaccine-associated CD4 TCRs across spike, dominant at 160-218 and 743-854.

The CDR3 is 13 amino acids. In germline, CDR1 is MNHEY, CDR2 SVGAGI. Trimming stripped 7 bases from V and 2 bases from J, with 9 bases between. Sequenced by immunoSEQ multiplex PCR; TCRdb stores in-frame clones only, minus some. This table holds more than 100,000 clones, 88% found once. This sample comprised peripheral blood, obtained on day 0 of AZD1222 vaccination. This chain connects TRBV6-5 to TRBJ1-3; possible D gene TRBD1, 6 bases. This receptor was obtained from an adult in good health. The CDR3 nucleotides read TGTGCCAGCATGCAGGGGACTGGAAACACCATATATTTT. Amino acids: CASMQGTGNTIYF.